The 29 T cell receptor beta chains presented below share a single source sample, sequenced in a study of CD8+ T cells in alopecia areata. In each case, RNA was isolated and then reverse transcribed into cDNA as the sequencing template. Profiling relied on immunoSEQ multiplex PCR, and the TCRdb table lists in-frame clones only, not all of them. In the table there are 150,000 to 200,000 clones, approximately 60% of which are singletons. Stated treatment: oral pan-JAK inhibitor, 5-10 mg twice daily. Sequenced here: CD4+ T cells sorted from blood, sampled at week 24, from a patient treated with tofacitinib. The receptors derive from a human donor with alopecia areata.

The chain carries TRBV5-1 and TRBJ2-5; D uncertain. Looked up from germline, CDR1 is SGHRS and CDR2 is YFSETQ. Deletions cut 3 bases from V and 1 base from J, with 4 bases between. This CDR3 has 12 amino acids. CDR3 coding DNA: TGCGCCAGCAGCTCTGGCCAAGAGACCCAGTACTTC. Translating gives CASSSGQETQYF.

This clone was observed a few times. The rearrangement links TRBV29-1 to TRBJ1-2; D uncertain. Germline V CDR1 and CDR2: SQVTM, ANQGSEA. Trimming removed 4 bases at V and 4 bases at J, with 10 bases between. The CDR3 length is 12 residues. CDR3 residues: CSVVGPLYGYTF. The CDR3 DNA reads TGCAGCGTTGTCGGTCCGCTCTATGGCTACACCTTC.

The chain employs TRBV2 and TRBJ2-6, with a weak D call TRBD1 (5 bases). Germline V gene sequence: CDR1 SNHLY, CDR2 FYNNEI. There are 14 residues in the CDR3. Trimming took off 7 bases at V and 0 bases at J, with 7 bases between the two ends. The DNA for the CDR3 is TGTGCCAGCATGGGGCCCTCTGGGGCCAACGTCCTGACTTTC. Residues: CASMGPSGANVLTF.

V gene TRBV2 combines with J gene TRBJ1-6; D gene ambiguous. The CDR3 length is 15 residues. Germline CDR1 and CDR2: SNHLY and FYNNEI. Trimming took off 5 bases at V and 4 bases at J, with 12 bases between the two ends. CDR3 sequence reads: CASSLETRYNSPLHF. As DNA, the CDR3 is TGTGCCAGCAGTTTAGAGACCAGGTATAATTCACCCCTCCACTTT.

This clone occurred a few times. The CDR3 reads CASRPQGNGGYTF. CDR3 nucleotide sequence: TGTGCCAGCAGACCACAGGGGAATGGTGGCTACACCTTC. The rearrangement uses TRBV6-5 and TRBJ1-2; TRBD1 agrees at 7 bases. Germline loops: CDR1 MNHEY, CDR2 SVGAGI. The CDR3 contains 13 residues. V shed 6 bases and J 7 bases; nucleotides not matched to a gene: 8.

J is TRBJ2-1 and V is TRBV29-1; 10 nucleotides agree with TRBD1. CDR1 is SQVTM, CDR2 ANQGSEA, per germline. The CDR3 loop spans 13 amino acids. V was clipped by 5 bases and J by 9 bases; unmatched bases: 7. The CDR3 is CSVRQGASGEQFF. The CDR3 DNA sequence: TGCAGCGTTCGACAGGGGGCCTCTGGTGAGCAGTTCTTC.

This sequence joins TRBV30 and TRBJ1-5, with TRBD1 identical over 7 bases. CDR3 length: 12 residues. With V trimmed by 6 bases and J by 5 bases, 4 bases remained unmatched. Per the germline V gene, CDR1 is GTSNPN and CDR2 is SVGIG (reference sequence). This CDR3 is CACDRVYQPQHF. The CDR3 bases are TGTGCCTGTGACAGGGTATATCAGCCCCAGCATTTT.

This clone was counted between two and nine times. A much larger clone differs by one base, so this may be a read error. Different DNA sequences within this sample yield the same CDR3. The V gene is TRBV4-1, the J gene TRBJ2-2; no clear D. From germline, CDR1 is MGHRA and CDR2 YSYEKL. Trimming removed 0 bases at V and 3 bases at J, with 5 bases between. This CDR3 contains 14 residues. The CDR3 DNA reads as TGCGCCAGCAGCCAAGAAGGATACACCGGGGAGCTGTTTTTT. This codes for CASSQEGYTGELFF.

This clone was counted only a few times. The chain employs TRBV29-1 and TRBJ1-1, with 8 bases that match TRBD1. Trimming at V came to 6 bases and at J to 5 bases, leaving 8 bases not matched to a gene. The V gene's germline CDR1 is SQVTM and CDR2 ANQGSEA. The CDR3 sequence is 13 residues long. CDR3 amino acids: CSVWTGRATEAFF. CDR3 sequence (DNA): TGCAGCGTCTGGACAGGGAGGGCGACTGAAGCTTTCTTT.

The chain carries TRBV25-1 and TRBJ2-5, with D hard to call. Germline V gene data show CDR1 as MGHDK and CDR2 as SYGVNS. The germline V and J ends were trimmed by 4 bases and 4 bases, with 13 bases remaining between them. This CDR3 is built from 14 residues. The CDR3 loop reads CASSASRRGETQYF. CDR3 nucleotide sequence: TGTGCCAGCAGTGCCAGCCGGCGAGGAGAGACCCAGTACTTC. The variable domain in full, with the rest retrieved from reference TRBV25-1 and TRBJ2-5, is EADIYQTPRYLVIGTGKKITLECSQTMGHDKMYWYQQDPGMELHLIHYSYGVNSTEKGDLSSESTVSRIRTEHFPLTLESARPSHTSQYLCASSASRRGETQYFGPGTRLLVL.

The CDR3 loop is CASRPTSARETQYF. DNA for the CDR3: TGTGCCAGCCGACCGACTAGTGCGAGGGAGACCCAGTACTTC. This sequence joins TRBV6-5 and TRBJ2-5; perhaps TRBD2 as D (6 bases). The CDR3 sequence is 14 residues long. The germline V and J ends were trimmed by 8 bases and 5 bases, with 18 bases remaining between them. Germline CDR1 is MNHEY and CDR2 is SVGAGI.

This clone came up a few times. This CDR3 is CASSPPGSGASYNEQFF. The CDR3 DNA reads as TGTGCCAGCTCACCACCGGGTAGCGGGGCCTCCTACAATGAGCAGTTCTTC. The chain couples TRBV18 to TRBJ2-1, with 8 bases aligning to TRBD2. The CDR3 length is 17 residues. The ends lost 0 bases at V and 0 bases at J; junction bases unmatched: 4. CDR1 is KGHSH and CDR2 is LQKENI in the germline V gene.

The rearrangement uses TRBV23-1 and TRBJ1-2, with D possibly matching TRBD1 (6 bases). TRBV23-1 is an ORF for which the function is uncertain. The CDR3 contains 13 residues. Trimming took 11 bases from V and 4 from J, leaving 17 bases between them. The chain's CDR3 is CAEHGGAIYGYTF. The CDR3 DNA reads TGCGCCGAACATGGGGGGGCGATCTATGGCTACACCTTC.

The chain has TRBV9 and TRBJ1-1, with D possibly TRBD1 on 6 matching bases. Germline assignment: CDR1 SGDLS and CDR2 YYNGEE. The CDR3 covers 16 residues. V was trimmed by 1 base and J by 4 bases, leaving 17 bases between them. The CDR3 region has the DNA TGTGCCAGCAGCGTACTGACCGGGGGCGGGATCACTGAAGCTTTCTTT. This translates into CASSVLTGGGITEAFF.

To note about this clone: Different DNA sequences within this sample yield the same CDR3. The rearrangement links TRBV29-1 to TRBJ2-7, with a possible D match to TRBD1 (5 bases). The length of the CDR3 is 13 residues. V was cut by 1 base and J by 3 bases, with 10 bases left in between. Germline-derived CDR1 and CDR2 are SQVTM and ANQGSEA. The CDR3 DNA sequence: TGCAGCGTTGAAGGGGGTCAGGGCTACGAGCAGTACTTC. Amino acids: CSVEGGQGYEQYF.

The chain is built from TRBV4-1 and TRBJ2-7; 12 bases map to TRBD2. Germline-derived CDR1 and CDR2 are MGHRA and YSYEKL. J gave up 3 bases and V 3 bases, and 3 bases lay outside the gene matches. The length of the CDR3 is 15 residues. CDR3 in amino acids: CASSQASGGVYEQYF. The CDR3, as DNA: TGCGCCAGCAGCCAGGCTAGCGGGGGGGTCTACGAGCAGTACTTC.

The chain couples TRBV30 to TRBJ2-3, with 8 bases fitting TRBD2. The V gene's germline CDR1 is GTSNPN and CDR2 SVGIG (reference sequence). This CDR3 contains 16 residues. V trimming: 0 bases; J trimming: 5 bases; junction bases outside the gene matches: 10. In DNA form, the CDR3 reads TGTGCCTGGAGTGTACGGAGCGGGAGTTGGGGAGATACGCAGTATTTT. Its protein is CAWSVRSGSWGDTQYF.

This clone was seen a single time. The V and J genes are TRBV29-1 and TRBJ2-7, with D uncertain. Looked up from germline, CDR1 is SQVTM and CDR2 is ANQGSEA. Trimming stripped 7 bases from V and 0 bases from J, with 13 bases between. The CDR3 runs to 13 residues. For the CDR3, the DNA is TGCAGCGCCGTCCCAGGAAGCTCCTACGAGCAGTACTTC. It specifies CSAVPGSSYEQYF.

For the CDR3, the DNA is TGTGCCAGCAGAGACAGGGGCAAGGAGACCCAGTACTTC. It specifies CASRDRGKETQYF. V usage is TRBV7-9 and J usage is TRBJ2-5, with 8 bases aligning to TRBD1. V trimming: 6 bases; J trimming: 5 bases; junction bases outside the gene matches: 5. The CDR3 spans 13 residues. The germline CDR1 and CDR2 sequences are SEHNR and FQNEAQ (reference sequence).

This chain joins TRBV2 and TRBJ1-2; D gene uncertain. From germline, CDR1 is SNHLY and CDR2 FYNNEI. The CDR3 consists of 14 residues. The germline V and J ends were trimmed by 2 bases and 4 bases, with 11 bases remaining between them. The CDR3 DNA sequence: TGTGCCAGCAGTGAAAGCCCGGGCGCCTATGGCTACACCTTC. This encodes CASSESPGAYGYTF.

CDR3 DNA: TGCGCCAGCAGCCAAGAGGGCCCGGACAACACTGAAGCTTTCTTT. Its translation is CASSQEGPDNTEAFF. J is TRBJ1-1 and V is TRBV4-1; D remains ambiguous. Deletions cut 0 bases from V and 2 bases from J, with 10 bases between. This CDR3 region has 15 residues. Germline V lookup: CDR1 MGHRA, CDR2 YSYEKL.

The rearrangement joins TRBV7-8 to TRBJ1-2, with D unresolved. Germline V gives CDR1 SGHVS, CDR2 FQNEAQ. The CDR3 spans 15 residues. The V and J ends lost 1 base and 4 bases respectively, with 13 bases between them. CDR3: CASSLEDGRSYGYTF. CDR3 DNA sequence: TGTGCCAGCAGCTTAGAAGATGGCAGAAGCTATGGCTACACCTTC.

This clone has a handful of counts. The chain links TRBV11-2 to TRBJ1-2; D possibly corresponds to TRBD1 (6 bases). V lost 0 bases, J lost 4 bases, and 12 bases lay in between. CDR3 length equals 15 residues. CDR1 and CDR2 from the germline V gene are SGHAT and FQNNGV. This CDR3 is CASSLEPGAVYGYTF. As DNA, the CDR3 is TGTGCCAGCAGCTTAGAACCGGGGGCGGTCTATGGCTACACCTTC. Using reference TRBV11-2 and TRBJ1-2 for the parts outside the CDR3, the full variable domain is EAGVAQSPRYKIIEKRQSVAFWCNPISGHATLYWYQQILGQGPKLLIQFQNNGVVDDSQLPKDRFSAERLKGVDSTLKIQPAKLEDSAVYLCASSLEPGAVYGYTFGSGTRLTVV.

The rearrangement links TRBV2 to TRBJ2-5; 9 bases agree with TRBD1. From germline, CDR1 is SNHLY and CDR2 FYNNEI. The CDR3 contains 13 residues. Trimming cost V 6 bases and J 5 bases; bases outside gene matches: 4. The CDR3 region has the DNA TGTGCCAGCAGCGGACAGGGGCTGGAGACCCAGTACTTC. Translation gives CASSGQGLETQYF.

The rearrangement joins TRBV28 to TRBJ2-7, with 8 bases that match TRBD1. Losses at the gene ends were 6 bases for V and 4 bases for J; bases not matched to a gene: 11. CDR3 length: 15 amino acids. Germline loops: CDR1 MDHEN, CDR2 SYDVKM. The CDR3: CASSQSRGLRYEQYF. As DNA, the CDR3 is TGTGCCAGCAGCCAGTCCAGGGGGCTAAGGTACGAGCAGTACTTC.

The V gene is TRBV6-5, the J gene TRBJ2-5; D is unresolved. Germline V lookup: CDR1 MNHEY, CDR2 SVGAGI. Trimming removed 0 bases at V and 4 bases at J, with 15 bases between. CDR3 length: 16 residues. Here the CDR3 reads CASSYSRPRAGETQYF. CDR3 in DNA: TGTGCCAGCAGTTACTCGAGGCCTCGGGCCGGAGAGACCCAGTACTTC.

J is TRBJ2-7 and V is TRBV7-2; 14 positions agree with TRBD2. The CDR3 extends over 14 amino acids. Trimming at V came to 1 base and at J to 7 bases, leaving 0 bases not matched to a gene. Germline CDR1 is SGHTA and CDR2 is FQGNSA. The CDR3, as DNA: TGTGCCAGCAGCTTAGGGACTAGCGGGGGGGAGCAGTACTTC. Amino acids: CASSLGTSGGEQYF. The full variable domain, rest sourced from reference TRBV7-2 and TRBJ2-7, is GAGVSQSPSNKVTEKGKDVELRCDPISGHTALYWYRQSLGQGLEFLIYFQGNSAPDKSGLPSDRFSAERTGGSVSTLTIQRTQQEDSAVYLCASSLGTSGGEQYFGPGTRLTVT.

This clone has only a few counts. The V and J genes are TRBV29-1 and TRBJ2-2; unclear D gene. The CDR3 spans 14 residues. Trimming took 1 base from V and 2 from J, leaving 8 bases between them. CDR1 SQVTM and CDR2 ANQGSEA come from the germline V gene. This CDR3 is CSVEGQPNTGELFF. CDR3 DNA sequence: TGCAGCGTTGAAGGCCAGCCCAACACCGGGGAGCTGTTTTTT.

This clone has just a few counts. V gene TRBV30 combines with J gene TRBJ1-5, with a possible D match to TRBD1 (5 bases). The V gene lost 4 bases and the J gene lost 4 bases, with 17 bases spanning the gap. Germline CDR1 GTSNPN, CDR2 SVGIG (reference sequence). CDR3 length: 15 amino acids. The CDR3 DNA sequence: TGTGCCTGGAACCTGGGGGGGATGGGAAATCAGCCCCAGCATTTT. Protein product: CAWNLGGMGNQPQHF. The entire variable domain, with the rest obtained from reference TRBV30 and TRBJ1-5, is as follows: SQTIHQWPATLVQPVGSPLSLECTVEGTSNPNLYWYRQAAGRGLQLLFYSVGIGQISSEVPQNLSASRPQDRQFILSSKKLLLSDSGFYLCAWNLGGMGNQPQHFGDGTRLSIL.